This paragraph reports one T cell receptor beta chain. As yet, its antigen is unknown. Once RNA had been extracted, it was reverse transcribed into cDNA to act as the sequencing template. Using immunoSEQ multiplex PCR, the repertoire was profiled, and TCRdb retains in-frame clones only, with some absent. The sample includes about 64,000 clones, 46% of them seen just once. The CDR3 is 15 amino acids. After removal of 1 base from V and 0 bases from J, the junction contained 6 bases not matched to a gene. The germline CDR1 and CDR2 sequences are SQVTM and ANQGSEA. Treatment given: oral pan-JAK inhibitor, 5-10 mg twice daily. The sample comes from a study of CD8+ T cells in alopecia areata. Study-wide findings and caveats: Among the top 100, expanded CD8+ clones, as well as scalp clonality, were significantly decreased by tofacitinib.

J is TRBJ2-7 and V is TRBV29-1; the match to TRBD1 covers 7 bases. Sequenced here: CD8+ T cells sorted from blood, sampled at approximately week 36, from a patient treated with tofacitinib. This clonotype was sampled from a human donor with alopecia areata. The CDR3 reads CSVEGGDRSSYEQYF. The CDR3 nucleotides read TGCAGCGTTGAAGGAGGGGACAGAAGCTCCTACGAGCAGTACTTC.